This TCR beta chain was documented in a study of beta chain features in type 1 diabetes. Across the study: The study found patients and healthy donors alike in age, gender and cell yields. Overall study findings and caveats: Within each of all four CD4+ subsets, Type 1 diabetes patients had TCRB CDR3s that were moderately but significantly shorter.

On this clone: Its antigen is as yet unknown.

Expressed TCRB transcripts were sequenced because the isolated RNA had all been reverse transcribed beforehand. Each sample of naive, central memory or regulatory T cells had, on average, approximately 3.5 million reads. Some clones are missing from TCRdb's copy, which holds only in-frame ones; the method was immunoSEQ multiplex PCR. The data show 160,000 or so clones, 63% seen once. A CD45RO/CCR7/CD25/CD127/CD95/CD27 panel sorted naive, central memory, regulatory and stem cell-like memory CD4+ cells. This CDR3 is built from 17 residues. V gave up 3 bases and J gave up 5 bases, with 17 bases separating them. In germline, CDR1 is MGHDK, CDR2 SYGVNS.

This receptor was identified in a man in his thirties or forties with type 1 diabetes. V and J are TRBV25-1 and TRBJ1-6, with D uncertain. What was sequenced was naive CD4+ T cells from blood. This CDR3 is CASSDTSLGNHNSPLHF. The DNA for the CDR3 is TGTGCCAGCAGTGATACGTCGCTGGGAAACCATAATTCACCCCTCCACTTT.